This TCR beta chain originates from a study of T cell clonotyping in hematopoietic cell transplantation (TCRdb year 2021). Broadly, across the study: A total of 130 or so blood samples were collected in the study from around 40 consecutive transplant recipients and their related donors. Patient recruitment ran from 2015 to January 2017, and follow-up continued until September 2020 or death.

This clone has a handful of counts. Its cognate antigen has yet to be identified. No much larger clone exists at a distance of one base, and base qualities are not known. Broader findings and caveats from the paper: Broader TCR repertoire diversity after transplant was predicted by Inverse Simpson Index values from donors and from recipients before transplant. Sample size was limited, and cells were not sorted, so CD4 and CD8 repertoire contributions could not be separated. After transplant, TCR diversity in recipients dropped, and pathologically expanded clonotypes increased progressively from day 30 to day 180. Only a small fraction of recipient repertoires overlapped donor repertoires, with over 97% appearing de novo at the given depth.

In the paper's terms, the time point label means: 30 days after allo-HCT. Blood from recipients was drawn roughly 28 days before transplant, then again at days 30, 100 and 180 after transplant. Nuclei Lysis Solution was used to extract genomic DNA from fresh or cryopreserved unfractionated peripheral blood mononuclear cells. CDR1 and CDR2, per the germline V gene (reference sequence), are MNHEY and SMNVEV. The junction shows trimming of 6 bases on V and 5 bases on J, plus 13 bases between the germline ends. The CDR3 covers 14 residues, taking in both the cysteine and the phenylalanine. Only the CDR3 portion is preserved as DNA: 42 bases, with reading frame beginning at the first base. The immunoSEQ assay, a bias-controlled multiplex PCR with V- and J-specific primers, was used to amplify TCR beta CDR3 regions from genomic DNA. A second PCR step added a proprietary barcode and Illumina adapter sequences to the CDR3 amplicons. An Illumina MiSeq instrument was used for sequencing of the CDR3 libraries. Concerning the study's data processing: Export and quality control were performed with immunoSEQ Analyzer 3.0, and downstream analyses were performed with R Bioconductor and Immunarch. Repertoire metrics were calculated using only productive rearrangements within the normalized downsampled data set. In the normalized cohort, a clonotype counted as pathologically expanded if the clonotype was larger than 5 templates. The Inverse Simpson Index was used to measure repertoire diversity. To capture all clonotypes, CMV-specificity analyses were performed on the non-normalized data set. Here the immuneACCESS table is served through TCRdb, limited to in-frame sequences with V and J called. Missing clones are a known gap in these copies; in checked studies unresolved V genes cover under half, and the rest lacks a known reason. V, J and clone size are taken as reported in that table, and D and trimming were inferred from the DNA itself. The sample profile shows about 3,100 clones; roughly 57% of them were found once. The ten largest make up approximately 22% of the sample.

Recombination linked TRBV27 to TRBJ1-4, with the D gene not clear enough to name. Here the sequenced sample was peripheral blood mononuclear cells, taken 30 days after allogeneic stem cell transplant. The TCR sequence derives from a female patient in her 30s who had an allogeneic stem cell transplant, so T cells may come from the graft donor. Some clones in this sample may be carry-over from other donors' samples. The encoded CDR3 is CASRQISGNEKLFF. At the DNA level, the sequence is TGTGCCAGCAGACAGATTTCGGGGAATGAAAAACTGTTTTTT. With the portions outside the CDR3 filled from the reference TRBV27 and TRBJ1-4 genes, the complete variable region becomes EAQVTQNPRYLITVTGKKLTVTCSQNMNHEYMSWYRQDPGLGLRQIYYSMNVEVTDKGDVPEGYKVSRKEKRNFPLILESPSPNQTSLYFCASRQISGNEKLFFGSGTQLSVL.